Shown below are 21 T cell receptor beta chains from a single sample sequenced in a study of vaccination and CD4 T cells after COVID-19 (dated by TCRdb to between 2021 and 2024). The protocol used for the library was PCR. Sequencing took place on an Illumina iSeq 100. TCR sequencing of DNA from cultured CD4+ T cells used the Oncomine TCR Beta short-read assay at the Johns Hopkins FTIC core. TCRdb's own reprocessing of the public reads used fastp at Q25 and MiXCR and kept productive beta chains. One record per CDR3 amino acid sequence lists the most common genes and DNA. The sample yields about 12,000 distinct CDR3 sequences; roughly 46% were counted once. The ten largest clones capture 6% to 8% of the sample. What this sample's treatment or condition label stands for: approximately 9-day PBMC culture with coronavirus spike peptide pools or control peptides (ViraFEST assay). Their specific antigens are unknown.

Sequencing was carried out using CD4+ T cells from blood, cultured in vitro. The receptor source for this set is a human donor who had recovered from COVID-19.

This chain links TRBV20-1 with TRBJ1-5; D might be TRBD1 (5 bases). The CDR3 consists of 15 residues. Germline V lookup: CDR1 DFQATT, CDR2 SNEGSKA (reference sequence). The V and J ends lost 1 base and 4 bases respectively, with 14 bases between them. CDR3 protein: CSARGTRSVNQPQHF. The CDR3 coding sequence is TGCAGTGCTAGAGGGACACGGAGCGTTAATCAGCCCCAGCATTTT.

The rearrangement uses TRBV18 and TRBJ2-3; D remains ambiguous. V lost 5 bases to trimming and J lost 2 bases, with 11 bases between them. Germline loops: CDR1 KGHSH, CDR2 LQKENI. The CDR3 has 14 residues. CDR3 region: CASSYTAPTDTQYF. CDR3 coding DNA: TGTGCCAGCTCATACACGGCTCCCACAGATACGCAGTATTTT.

The V gene is TRBV5-1, the J gene TRBJ1-1, with no clear D. Germline V gives CDR1 SGHRS, CDR2 YFSETQ. This CDR3 has 14 residues. V was shortened by 4 bases and J by 0 bases, with 10 bases between the two germline ends. CDR3 in amino acids: CASSESTLNTEAFF. The CDR3 region has the DNA TGCGCCAGCAGCGAATCGACACTGAACACTGAAGCTTTCTTT.

The gene calls are TRBV27 and TRBJ2-7, with TRBD1 identical over 10 bases. This CDR3 comprises 15 residues. The V gene end was trimmed by 3 bases and the J gene end by 4 bases; junction bases not matched to a gene: 6. Germline lookup yields CDR1 MNHEY and CDR2 SMNVEV (reference sequence). This CDR3 is CASSLEAGQGYEQYF. CDR3 bases: TGTGCCAGCAGTTTGGAAGCGGGACAGGGGTACGAGCAGTACTTC.

In this sample, this clonotype turned up a few times. The V gene is TRBV19, the J gene TRBJ1-1; 7 nucleotides align to TRBD1. This CDR3 is built from 14 residues. J lost 3 bases, V lost 9 bases, and 10 bases had no gene match. Germline lookup yields CDR1 LNHDA and CDR2 SQIVND (reference sequence). This CDR3 is CARSPYRGDTEAFF. Here the CDR3 DNA reads TGTGCCAGAAGCCCGTACAGGGGCGACACTGAAGCTTTCTTT.

This clonotype occurred once. V and J are TRBV20-1 and TRBJ1-5; D ambiguous. CDR3 length: 16 amino acids. V was shortened by 1 base and J by 2 bases, with 15 bases between the two germline ends. Germline CDR1 DFQATT, CDR2 SNEGSKA (reference sequence). DNA of the CDR3: TGCAGTGCTAGAGGTCCGGGTAAAAGGTGCAATCAGCCCCAGCATTTT. This gives the protein CSARGPGKRCNQPQHF.

The V call is TRBV24-1, the J call TRBJ1-6, with D unresolved. The CDR3 runs 12 residues. V lost 5 bases, J lost 14 bases, and 12 bases lay in between. Germline CDR1 reads KGHDR; CDR2 reads SFDVKD. For the CDR3, the DNA is TGTGCCACCAGTGGAGACCGCCGTACCCTCCACTTT. This gives the protein CATSGDRRTLHF.

This clonotype was counted between two and nine times. The chain links TRBV6-1 to TRBJ1-2, with 8 bases fitting TRBD1. Germline V gene data show CDR1 as MNHNS and CDR2 as SASEGT. After removal of 6 bases from V and 8 bases from J, the junction contained 8 bases not matched to a gene. The CDR3 has 13 residues. CDR3 sequence reads: CASRPQGAKGYTF. The CDR3 nucleotides read TGTGCCAGCAGACCCCAGGGGGCGAAGGGCTACACCTTC.

This clonotype qualifies as medium-sized. This chain connects TRBV27 to TRBJ2-7; weak D call: TRBD2 (6 bases). V lost 6 bases, J lost 0 bases, and 12 bases lay in between. The CDR3 length is 14 residues. Germline lookup yields CDR1 MNHEY and CDR2 SMNVEV (reference sequence). Here the CDR3 reads CASRPTSYSYEQYF. The CDR3 coding sequence is TGTGCCAGCAGGCCAACTAGCTACTCCTACGAGCAGTACTTC.

This sequence joins TRBV20-1 and TRBJ2-6; D is tentatively TRBD1 or TRBD2 (5 bases each). The V end lost 0 bases, the J end lost 4 bases, and 10 bases lay between the germline ends. The CDR3 consists of 15 residues. CDR1 is DFQATT and CDR2 is SNEGSKA in the germline V gene (reference sequence). The CDR3 DNA reads as TGCAGTGCTAGAGATTGGGGGATGGGGGCCAACGTCCTGACTTTC. Translating gives CSARDWGMGANVLTF.

J is TRBJ1-1 and V is TRBV30; D perhaps matches TRBD1 (6 bases). The germline V gene encodes CDR1 GTSNPN and CDR2 SVGIG (reference sequence). V was pared by 4 bases and J by 4 bases, with 16 bases between. The CDR3 sequence is 14 residues long. The CDR3 bases are TGTGCCTGGACCCAGGGGATCAGGGGCACTGAAGCTTTCTTT. Its protein is CAWTQGIRGTEAFF. The whole variable domain, remainder taken from reference TRBV30 and TRBJ1-1, is SQTIHQWPATLVQPVGSPLSLECTVEGTSNPNLYWYRQAAGRGLQLLFYSVGIGQISSEVPQNLSASRPQDRQFILSSKKLLLSDSGFYLCAWTQGIRGTEAFFGQGTRLTVV.

This CDR3 reads CASSLASGTDTQYF. CDR3 sequence (DNA): TGTGCCAGCAGCTTAGCTAGCGGGACAGATACGCAGTATTTT. The J gene is TRBJ2-3, the V gene TRBV11-3, with TRBD2 matching 8 bases. This CDR3 contains 14 residues. The trim removed 1 base at V and 3 bases at J, leaving 0 bases unmatched. Per the germline V gene, CDR1 is SGHNT and CDR2 is YENEEA.

The gene calls are TRBV10-1 and TRBJ1-1; 9 nucleotides match TRBD1. In germline, CDR1 is WNHNN, CDR2 SYGVQD (reference sequence). With 4 bases clipped from V and 3 bases from J, the junction kept 6 bases outside the gene matches. This CDR3 is 15 amino acids long. Written as DNA, the CDR3 is TGCGCCAGCAGTGGACAGGGGGAGTCGGACACTGAAGCTTTCTTT. Translating it yields CASSGQGESDTEAFF.

This sequence joins TRBV5-1 and TRBJ2-5; TRBD2 aligns across 10 bases. CDR1 is SGHRS, CDR2 YFSETQ, per germline. The CDR3 length is 14 residues. The V gene end was trimmed by 4 bases and the J gene end by 4 bases; junction bases not matched to a gene: 4. The CDR3 nucleotides are TGCGCCAGCAGCCCGGGACTAGCGAGAGAGACCCAGTACTTC. Its protein product is CASSPGLARETQYF.

This clonotype was seen only once. This chain connects TRBV27 to TRBJ1-1; D is uncertain. V dropped 2 bases and J dropped 0 bases, with 4 bases sitting between them. The CDR3 totals 13 residues. CDR1 and CDR2 from the germline V gene are MNHEY and SMNVEV (reference sequence). The CDR3 DNA is TGTGCCAGCAGTTTAATGGTGAACACTGAAGCTTTCTTT. Translating it yields CASSLMVNTEAFF.

The chain's CDR3 is CASRPQGQNTGELFF. In DNA, the CDR3 is TGTGCCAGCAGACCACAGGGACAGAACACCGGGGAGCTGTTTTTT. The J gene is TRBJ2-2, the V gene TRBV11-1; possible D gene TRBD1, 6 bases. V lost 6 bases to trimming and J lost 1 base, with 12 bases between them. The CDR3 is made up of 15 amino acids. Germline CDR1 is SGHAT and CDR2 is FQDESV (reference sequence). Full variable domain (rest looked up from reference TRBV11-1 and TRBJ2-2): EAEVAQSPRYKITEKSQAVAFWCDPISGHATLYWYRQILGQGPELLVQFQDESVVDDSQLPKDRFSAERLKGVDSTLKIQPAELGDSAMYLCASRPQGQNTGELFFGEGSRLTVL.

The J gene is TRBJ2-5, the V gene TRBV10-2, with 12 nucleotides matching TRBD2. J lost 6 bases, V lost 5 bases, and 4 bases had no gene match. The CDR3 consists of 14 residues. Germline values: CDR1 WSHSY, CDR2 SAAADI. The CDR3 nucleotides read TGCGCCAGCAGTCTAGCGGGAGGGCCTCAGACCCAGTACTTC. This translates into CASSLAGGPQTQYF.

Judged by abundance, this clonotype is medium-sized. The chain uses TRBV20-1 and TRBJ1-4; D possibly corresponds to TRBD1 (5 bases). Germline V CDR1 and CDR2: DFQATT, SNEGSKA (reference sequence). V was cut by 4 bases and J by 4 bases, with 16 bases left in between. This CDR3 has 15 amino acids. The CDR3 coding sequence is TGCAGTGCTAAGACCGGGACCGGTTATAATGAAAAACTGTTTTTT. Translating gives CSAKTGTGYNEKLFF.

This clonotype was observed a few times. V gene TRBV19 combines with J gene TRBJ1-5, with no clear D. Trimming stripped 7 bases from V and 4 bases from J, with 8 bases between. CDR1 and CDR2 (germline): LNHDA, SQIVND (reference sequence). This CDR3 region has 12 residues. The CDR3: CASKIGNQPQHF. The CDR3 DNA follows: TGTGCCAGTAAGATCGGGAATCAGCCCCAGCATTTT.

This clonotype was observed a handful of times. The chain couples TRBV24-1 to TRBJ1-1; unclear D gene. Germline CDR1 and CDR2: KGHDR and SFDVKD. CDR3 length equals 11 residues. Trimming stripped 3 bases from V and 5 bases from J, with 3 bases between. Written as DNA, the CDR3 is TGTGCCACCAGTGATCGAACTGAAGCTTTCTTT. It yields the protein CATSDRTEAFF.

This clonotype has only a few counts. The genes are TRBV24-1 and TRBJ1-2, with 10 bases lining up with TRBD1. Germline CDR1 KGHDR, CDR2 SFDVKD. Losses at the gene ends were 4 bases for V and 8 bases for J; bases not matched to a gene: 12. CDR3 size: 16 residues. The CDR3 here is CATSERGRQGARGYTF. CDR3 coding DNA: TGTGCCACCAGTGAAAGGGGCAGACAGGGGGCGCGGGGCTACACCTTC.